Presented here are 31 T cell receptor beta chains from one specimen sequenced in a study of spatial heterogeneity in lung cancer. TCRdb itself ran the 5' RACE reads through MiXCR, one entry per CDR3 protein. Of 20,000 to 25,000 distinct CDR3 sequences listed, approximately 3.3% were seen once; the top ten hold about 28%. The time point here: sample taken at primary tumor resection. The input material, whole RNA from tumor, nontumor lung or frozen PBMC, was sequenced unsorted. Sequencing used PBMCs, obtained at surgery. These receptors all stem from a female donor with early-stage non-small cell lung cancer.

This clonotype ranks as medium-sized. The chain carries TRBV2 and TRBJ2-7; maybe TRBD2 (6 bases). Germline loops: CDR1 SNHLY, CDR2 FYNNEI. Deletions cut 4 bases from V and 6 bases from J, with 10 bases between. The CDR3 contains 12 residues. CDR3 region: CASSAEGREQYF. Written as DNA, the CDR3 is TGTGCCAGCAGTGCGGAGGGCCGCGAGCAGTACTTC.

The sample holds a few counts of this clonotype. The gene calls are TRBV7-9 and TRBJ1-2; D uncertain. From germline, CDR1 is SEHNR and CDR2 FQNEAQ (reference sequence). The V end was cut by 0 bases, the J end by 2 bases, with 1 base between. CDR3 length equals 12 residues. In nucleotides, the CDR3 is TGTGCCAGCAGCTTAGCCAACTATGGCTACACCTTC. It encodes CASSLANYGYTF. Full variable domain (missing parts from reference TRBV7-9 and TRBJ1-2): DTGVSQNPRHKITKRGQNVTFRCDPISEHNRLYWYRQTLGQGPEFLTYFQNEAQLEKSRLLSDRFSAERPKGSFSTLEIQRTEQGDSAMYLCASSLANYGYTFGSGTRLTVV.

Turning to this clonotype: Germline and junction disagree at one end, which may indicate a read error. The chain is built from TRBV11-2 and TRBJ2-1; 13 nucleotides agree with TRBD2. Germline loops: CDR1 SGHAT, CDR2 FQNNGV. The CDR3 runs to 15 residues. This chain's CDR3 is CVSSSTSGGYNEQFF. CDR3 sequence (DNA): TGTGTCAGCAGCTCGACTAGCGGGGGGTACAATGAGCAGTTCTTC.

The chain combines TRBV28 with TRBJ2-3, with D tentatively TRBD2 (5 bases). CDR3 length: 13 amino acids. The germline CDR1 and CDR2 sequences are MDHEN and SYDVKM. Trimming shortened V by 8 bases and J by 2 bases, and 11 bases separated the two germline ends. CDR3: CASRRGFTDTQYF. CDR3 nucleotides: TGTGCCAGCCGACGGGGTTTCACAGATACGCAGTATTTT. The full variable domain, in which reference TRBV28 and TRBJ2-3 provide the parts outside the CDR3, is DVKVTQSSRYLVKRTGEKVFLECVQDMDHENMFWYRQDPGLGLRLIYFSYDVKMKEKGDIPEGYSVSREKKERFSLILESASTNQTSMYLCASRRGFTDTQYFGPGTRLTVL.

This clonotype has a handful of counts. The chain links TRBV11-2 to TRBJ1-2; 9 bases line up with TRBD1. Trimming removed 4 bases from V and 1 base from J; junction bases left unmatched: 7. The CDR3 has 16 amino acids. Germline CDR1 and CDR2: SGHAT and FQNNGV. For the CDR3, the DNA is TGTGCCAGCAGCTCGAGTGACAGGGGGATTAACTATGGCTACACCTTC. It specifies CASSSSDRGINYGYTF.

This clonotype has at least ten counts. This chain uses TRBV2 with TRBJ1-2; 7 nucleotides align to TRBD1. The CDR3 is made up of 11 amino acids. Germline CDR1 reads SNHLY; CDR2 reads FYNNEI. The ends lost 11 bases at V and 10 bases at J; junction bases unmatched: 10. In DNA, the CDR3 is TGTGCCCGCCGACAGGGCTCTTTCTACACCTTC. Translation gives CARRQGSFYTF.

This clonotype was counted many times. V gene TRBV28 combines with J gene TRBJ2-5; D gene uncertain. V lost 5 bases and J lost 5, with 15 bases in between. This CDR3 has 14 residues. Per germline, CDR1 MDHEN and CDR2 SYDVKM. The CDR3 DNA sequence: TGTGCCAGCAGTCCCCCTAGGTACGGGGAGACCCAGTACTTC. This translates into CASSPPRYGETQYF.

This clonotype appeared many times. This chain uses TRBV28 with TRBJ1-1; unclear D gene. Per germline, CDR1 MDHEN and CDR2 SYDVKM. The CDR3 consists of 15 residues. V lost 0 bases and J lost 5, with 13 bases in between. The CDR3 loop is CASSLWAGMGTEAFF. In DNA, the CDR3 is TGTGCCAGCAGTTTATGGGCAGGCATGGGGACTGAAGCTTTCTTT.

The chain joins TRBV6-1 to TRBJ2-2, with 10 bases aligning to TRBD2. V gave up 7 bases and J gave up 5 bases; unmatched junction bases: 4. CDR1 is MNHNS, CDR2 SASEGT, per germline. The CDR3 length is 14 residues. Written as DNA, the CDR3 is TGTGCCAGCACGAGACTAGCGGGTACCGGGGAGCTGTTTTTT. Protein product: CASTRLAGTGELFF.

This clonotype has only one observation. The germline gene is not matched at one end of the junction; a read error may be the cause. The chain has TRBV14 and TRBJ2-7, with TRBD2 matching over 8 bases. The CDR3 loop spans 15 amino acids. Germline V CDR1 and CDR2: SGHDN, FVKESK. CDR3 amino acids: CPSSQDTSGPYEQYF. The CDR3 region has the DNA TGTCCCAGCAGCCAAGACACTAGCGGCCCCTACGAGCAGTACTTC.

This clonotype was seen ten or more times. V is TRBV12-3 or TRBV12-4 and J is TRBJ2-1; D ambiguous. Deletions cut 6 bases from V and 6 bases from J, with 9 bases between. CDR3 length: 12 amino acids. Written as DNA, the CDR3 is TGTGCCAGCAGCCTGGGATTCAATGAGCAGTTCTTC. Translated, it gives CASSLGFNEQFF.

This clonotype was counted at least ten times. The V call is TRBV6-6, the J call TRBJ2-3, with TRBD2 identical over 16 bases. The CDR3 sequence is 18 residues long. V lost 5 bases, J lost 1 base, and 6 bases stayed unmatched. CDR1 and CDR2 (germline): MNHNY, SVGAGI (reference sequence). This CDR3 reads CASSLGTSGRAGTDTQYF. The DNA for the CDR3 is TGTGCCAGCAGTCTGGGGACTAGCGGGAGGGCCGGCACAGATACGCAGTATTTT.

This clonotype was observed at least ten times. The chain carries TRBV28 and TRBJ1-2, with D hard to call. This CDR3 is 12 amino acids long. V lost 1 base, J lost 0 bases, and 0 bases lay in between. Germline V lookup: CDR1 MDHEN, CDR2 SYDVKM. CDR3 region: CASSLSNYGYTF. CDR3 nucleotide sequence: TGTGCCAGCAGTTTATCTAACTATGGCTACACCTTC.

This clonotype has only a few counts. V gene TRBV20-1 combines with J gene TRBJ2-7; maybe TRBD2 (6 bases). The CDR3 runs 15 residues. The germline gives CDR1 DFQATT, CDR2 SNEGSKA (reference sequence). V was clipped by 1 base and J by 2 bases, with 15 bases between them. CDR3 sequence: CSARVPGLQAYEQYF. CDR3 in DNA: TGCAGTGCTAGAGTTCCGGGACTGCAAGCCTACGAGCAGTACTTC.

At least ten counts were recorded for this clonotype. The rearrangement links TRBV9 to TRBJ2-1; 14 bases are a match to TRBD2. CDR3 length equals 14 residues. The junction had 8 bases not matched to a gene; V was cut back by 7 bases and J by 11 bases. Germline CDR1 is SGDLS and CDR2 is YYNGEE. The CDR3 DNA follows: TGTGCCAGCGAAGGGACTAGCGGGAGTTCTAAGCAGTTCTTC. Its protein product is CASEGTSGSSKQFF.

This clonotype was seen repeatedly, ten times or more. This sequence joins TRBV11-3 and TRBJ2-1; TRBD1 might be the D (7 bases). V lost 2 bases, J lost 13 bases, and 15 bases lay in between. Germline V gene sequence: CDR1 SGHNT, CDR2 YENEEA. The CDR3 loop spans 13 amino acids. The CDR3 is CASSLIAEGAQFF. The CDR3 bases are TGTGCCAGCAGCTTAATAGCGGAGGGGGCTCAGTTCTTC.

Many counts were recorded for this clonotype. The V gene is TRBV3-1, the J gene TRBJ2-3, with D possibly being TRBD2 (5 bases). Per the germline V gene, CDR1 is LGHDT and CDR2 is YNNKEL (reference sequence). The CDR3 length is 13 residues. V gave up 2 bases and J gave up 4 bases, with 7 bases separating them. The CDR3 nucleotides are TGTGCCAGCAGCCAACGGGGTCCAGATACGCAGTATTTT. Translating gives CASSQRGPDTQYF.

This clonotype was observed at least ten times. CDR3 loop: CASSPRTGFHNEQFF. The CDR3 DNA follows: TGTGCCAGCAGCCCTAGGACAGGGTTTCACAATGAGCAGTTCTTC. This chain connects TRBV11-3 to TRBJ2-1; TRBD1 matches 8 bases. This CDR3 region has 15 residues. Looked up from germline, CDR1 is SGHNT and CDR2 is YENEEA. With V trimmed by 5 bases and J by 5 bases, 8 bases remained unmatched.

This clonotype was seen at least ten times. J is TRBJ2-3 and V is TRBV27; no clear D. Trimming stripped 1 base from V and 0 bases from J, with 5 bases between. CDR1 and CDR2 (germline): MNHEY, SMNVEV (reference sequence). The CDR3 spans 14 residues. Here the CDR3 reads CASSLFPSTDTQYF. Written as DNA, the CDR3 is TGTGCCAGCAGTTTATTTCCTAGCACAGATACGCAGTATTTT.

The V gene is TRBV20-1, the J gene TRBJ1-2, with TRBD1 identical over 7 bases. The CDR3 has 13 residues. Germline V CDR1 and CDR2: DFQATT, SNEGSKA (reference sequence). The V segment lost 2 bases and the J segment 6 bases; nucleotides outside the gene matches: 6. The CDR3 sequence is CSARWGTEDGYTF. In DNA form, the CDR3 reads TGCAGTGCTAGATGGGGGACAGAAGATGGCTACACCTTC.

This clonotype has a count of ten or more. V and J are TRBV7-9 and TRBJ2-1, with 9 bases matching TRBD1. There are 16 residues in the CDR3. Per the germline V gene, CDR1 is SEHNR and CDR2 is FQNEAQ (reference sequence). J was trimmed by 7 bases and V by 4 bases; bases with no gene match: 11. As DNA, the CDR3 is TGTGCCAGCAGCTCACGACAGGGGGGACCGGGGAATGAGCAGTTCTTC. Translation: CASSSRQGGPGNEQFF.

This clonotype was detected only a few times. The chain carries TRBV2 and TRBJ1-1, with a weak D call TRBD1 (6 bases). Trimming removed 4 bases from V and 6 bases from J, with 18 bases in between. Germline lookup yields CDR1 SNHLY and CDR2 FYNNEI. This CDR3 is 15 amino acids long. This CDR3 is CASSVRTGSGPEAFF. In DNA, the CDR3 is TGTGCCAGCAGTGTCCGAACAGGGAGCGGGCCTGAAGCTTTCTTT.

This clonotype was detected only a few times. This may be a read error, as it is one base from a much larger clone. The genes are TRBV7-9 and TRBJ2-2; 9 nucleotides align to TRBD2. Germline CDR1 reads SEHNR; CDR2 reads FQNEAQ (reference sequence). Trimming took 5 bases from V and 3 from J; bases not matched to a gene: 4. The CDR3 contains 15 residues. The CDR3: CASSASGRHTGELFF. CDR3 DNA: TGTGCCAGCAGCGCGAGCGGGAGGCACACCGGGGAGCTGTTTTTT. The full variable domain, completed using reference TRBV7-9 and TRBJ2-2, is DTGVSQNPRHKITKRGQNVTFRCDPISEHNRLYWYRQTLGQGPEFLTYFQNEAQLEKSRLLSDRFSAERPKGSFSTLEIQRTEQGDSAMYLCASSASGRHTGELFFGEGSRLTVL.

DNA of the CDR3: TGCGCCAGCAGCTTGGAAGGAGCAGGGGGCGCAGATACGCAGTATTTT. Amino acid sequence: CASSLEGAGGADTQYF. The chain joins TRBV5-1 to TRBJ2-3; 8 positions match TRBD1. The trim removed 0 bases at V and 4 bases at J, leaving 7 bases unmatched. Germline-derived CDR1 and CDR2 are SGHRS and YFSETQ. This CDR3 is 16 amino acids long.

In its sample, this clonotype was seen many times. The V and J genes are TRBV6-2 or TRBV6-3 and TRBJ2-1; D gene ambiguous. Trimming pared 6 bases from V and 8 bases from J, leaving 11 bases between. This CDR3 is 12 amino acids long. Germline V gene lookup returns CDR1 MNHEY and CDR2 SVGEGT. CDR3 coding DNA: TGTGCCAGCAGAACCCGGACCGATGAGCAGTTCTTC. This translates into CASRTRTDEQFF.

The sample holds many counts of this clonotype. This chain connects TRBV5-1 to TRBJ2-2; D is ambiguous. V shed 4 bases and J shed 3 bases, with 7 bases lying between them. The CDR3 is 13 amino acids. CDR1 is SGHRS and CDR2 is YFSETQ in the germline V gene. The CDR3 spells CASSQDYTGELFF. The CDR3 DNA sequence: TGCGCCAGCAGCCAGGATTACACCGGGGAGCTGTTTTTT.

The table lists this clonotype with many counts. The chain's CDR3 is CASSQAGTATILQETQYF. CDR3 coding DNA: TGTGCCAGCAGCCAAGCCGGGACGGCAACAATTTTACAAGAGACCCAGTACTTC. V is TRBV5-5 and J is TRBJ2-5; D may correspond to TRBD1 or TRBD2 (5 bases each). The CDR3 extends over 18 amino acids. The germline CDR1 and CDR2 sequences are SGHKS and YYEKEE (reference sequence). V was clipped by 4 bases and J by 2 bases, with 24 bases between them.

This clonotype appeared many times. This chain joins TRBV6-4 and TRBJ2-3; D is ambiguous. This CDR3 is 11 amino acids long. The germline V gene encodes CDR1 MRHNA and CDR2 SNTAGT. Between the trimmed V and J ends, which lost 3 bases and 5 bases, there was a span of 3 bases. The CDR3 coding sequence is TGTGCCAGCAGTGAAGGAGATACGCAGTATTTT. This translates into CASSEGDTQYF.

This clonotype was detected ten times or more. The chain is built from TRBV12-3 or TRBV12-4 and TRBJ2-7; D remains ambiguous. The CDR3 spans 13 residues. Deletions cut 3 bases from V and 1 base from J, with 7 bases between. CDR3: CASSLAHSYEQYF. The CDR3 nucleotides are TGTGCCAGCAGTTTGGCGCATTCCTACGAGCAGTACTTC.

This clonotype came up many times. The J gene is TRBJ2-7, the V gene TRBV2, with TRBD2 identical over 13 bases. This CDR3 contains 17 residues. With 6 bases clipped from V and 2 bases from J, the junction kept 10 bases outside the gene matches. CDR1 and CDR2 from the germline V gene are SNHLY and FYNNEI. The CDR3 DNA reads TGTGCCAGCAGCGGACTAGCGGGAGCCCTGGGGACCTACGAGCAGTACTTC. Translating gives CASSGLAGALGTYEQYF.

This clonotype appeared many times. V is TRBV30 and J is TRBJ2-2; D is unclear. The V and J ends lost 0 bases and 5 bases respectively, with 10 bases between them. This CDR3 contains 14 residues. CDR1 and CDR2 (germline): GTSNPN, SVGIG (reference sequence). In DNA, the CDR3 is TGTGCCTGGAGTGTAAGATTTGGAACCGGGGAGCTGTTTTTT. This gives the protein CAWSVRFGTGELFF.